This section outlines one T cell receptor (beta chain) sequence together with its context. Its target is not known. The sample comes from a study of blood T cells in healthy people across ages. Overall study results and limits: Those diversity estimates obtained from one million T cells were thought to be underestimates. Relative to aged donors, long-lived donors carried more naive CD4+ cells and displayed higher diversity.

Next came a second PCR, run for about 6 to 11 cycles, which used a sample-barcoded 5' primer along with a J-beta primer mix. In TCRdb, the 5' RACE reads were re-called with MiXCR into one record per CDR3 protein. The repertoire holds some 900,000 distinct CDR3 sequences, with around 48% as singletons. The sequence came from a young man in good health. Sequenced material: blood.

The CDR3 loop reads CASSYGRAGLREQYF. CDR3 in DNA: TGTGCCAGCAGTTACGGACGGGCGGGCCTACGCGAGCAGTACTTC. The chain carries TRBV6-6 and TRBJ2-1; possible D gene TRBD2, 5 bases. The J call may be mistaken, given a closer DNA end match to TRBJ2-7. Germline CDR1 MNHNY, CDR2 SVGAGI (reference sequence). The CDR3 loop spans 15 amino acids.